What follows are 8 T cell receptor beta chains derived from one specimen sequenced in a study of cytomegalovirus exposure and HLA in healthy donors. The assay was immunoSEQ multiplex PCR, and TCRdb's table has in-frame clones only and misses some. Here the sample spans roughly 120,000 clones, roughly 88% being singletons. The sample was PBMCs. The receptors originated from a man in his late teens or twenties in good health and CMV-seronegative.

With respect to this clone: Other DNA sequences in this sample translate to the same CDR3. CDR3 in amino acids: CASSPGTGANYGYTF. In nucleotides, the CDR3 is TGTGCCAGCAGCCCGGGGACGGGGGCTAACTATGGCTACACCTTC. The chain recombines TRBV9 with TRBJ1-2; possible D gene TRBD1, 5 bases. CDR1 and CDR2 (germline): SGDLS, YYNGEE. Trimming stripped 4 bases from V and 0 bases from J, with 13 bases between. This CDR3 comprises 15 residues. Based on the CDR3 plus reference TRBV9 and TRBJ1-2, the full variable domain is DSGVTQTPKHLITATGQRVTLRCSPRSGDLSVYWYQQSLDQGLQFLIQYYNGEERAKGNILERFSAQQFPDLHSELNLSSLELGDSALYFCASSPGTGANYGYTFGSGTRLTVV.

V usage is TRBV29-1 and J usage is TRBJ2-5; D might be TRBD2 (7 bases). The V end was cut by 2 bases, the J end by 4 bases, with 23 bases between. The length of the CDR3 is 17 residues. Germline loops: CDR1 SQVTM, CDR2 ANQGSEA. The CDR3 bases are TGCAGCGTTGAACCGCGACTAGGGGGGTCGGGAGGAGAGACCCAGTACTTC. Protein sequence: CSVEPRLGGSGGETQYF.

The chain is built from TRBV19 and TRBJ1-6; possible D gene TRBD1, 5 bases. CDR3 length: 14 residues. Germline V gene data show CDR1 as LNHDA and CDR2 as SQIVND (reference sequence). V dropped 5 bases and J dropped 7 bases, with 12 bases sitting between them. The CDR3 protein is CASSSGHGNSPLHF. In nucleotides, the CDR3 is TGTGCCAGTAGTTCAGGACACGGAAATTCACCCCTCCACTTT.

The chain has TRBV13 and TRBJ2-1, with D possibly matching TRBD1 (5 bases). The germline V gene has CDR1 PRHDT and CDR2 FYEKMQ (reference sequence). The CDR3 loop spans 15 amino acids. Trimming stripped 1 base from V and 3 bases from J, with 10 bases between. CDR3 sequence reads: CASSLDDRNYNEQFF. CDR3 bases: TGTGCCAGCAGCTTAGACGACAGAAACTACAATGAGCAGTTCTTC.

The chain employs TRBV9 and TRBJ1-4; 9 bases agree with TRBD1. J gave up 2 bases and V 0 bases, and 2 bases lay outside the gene matches. This CDR3 has 16 amino acids. Germline-derived CDR1 and CDR2 are SGDLS and YYNGEE. The CDR3 sequence is CASSVAGTGTNEKLFF. In nucleotides, the CDR3 is TGTGCCAGCAGCGTAGCGGGGACAGGGACTAATGAAAAACTGTTTTTT.

Only a few counts were recorded for this clone. The chain links TRBV21-1 to TRBJ1-5; the table's D call, TRBD1, was not checked against the DNA. TRBV21-1 is a known pseudogene. CDR3 length: 17 residues. The CDR3 DNA reads as TGTGCCAGCAGCAGGCCCATTACAGGGGTTAGCAATCAGCCCCAGCATTTT. Translation: CASSRPITGVSNQPQHF.

The gene calls are TRBV12-5 and TRBJ2-3, with D possibly being TRBD2 (5 bases). Germline V gene data show CDR1 as LGHNT and CDR2 as FRNRAP. The CDR3 runs 14 residues. The ends were cut back, 4 bases at V and 4 bases at J, with 12 bases in the middle. CDR3 in amino acids: CASGSGYPPDTQYF. In DNA, the CDR3 is TGTGCTAGTGGTTCGGGGTACCCCCCAGATACGCAGTATTTT.

This chain uses TRBV13 with TRBJ2-7, with 11 bases fitting TRBD1. Germline CDR1 reads PRHDT; CDR2 reads FYEKMQ (reference sequence). CDR3 length: 18 amino acids. The junction had 13 bases not matched to a gene; V was cut back by 4 bases and J by 2 bases. For the CDR3, the DNA is TGTGCCAGCAGCTATGCGGGACAGGGGGATGATTCTACCTACGAGCAGTACTTC. Protein: CASSYAGQGDDSTYEQYF.